This T cell receptor beta chain was sequenced for a study of cytomegalovirus exposure and HLA in healthy donors. 60 Vbeta and 13 Jbeta primers were used in PCR. Generated by immunoSEQ multiplex PCR, the TCRdb table keeps only in-frame clones and is missing some. The sample contains some 110,000 clones, more than 65% of which appear only once. V was shortened by 5 bases and J by 0 bases, with 7 bases between the two germline ends. CDR3 size: 13 residues. Germline CDR1 and CDR2: LNHDA and SQIVND (reference sequence). Sequencing used PBMCs. The J gene is TRBJ1-1, the V gene TRBV19; D is uncertain. The TCR originated in a woman in her thirties or forties in good health and CMV-seropositive. CDR3 protein: CASSPQMNTEAFF. CDR3 DNA: TGTGCCAGTAGTCCCCAGATGAACACTGAAGCTTTCTTT.